This T cell receptor (beta chain) originates from a study of B cell selection in AIRE deficiency. Study-level points and caveats: Patient Tconv cells held around 30% of Treg sequences shared by healthy donors. AIRE-deficient Tconv and Treg repertoires matched healthy donors in TCRBV, CDR3 length, diversity. Of fewer than 4,500 shared Treg TCRbeta sequences, around 31% were healthy-donor-only and over 8% patient-only.

The sorted conventional CD4 T cells were gated as CD4+CD127+. Healthy unrelated donors supplied the control samples. Looked up from germline, CDR1 is ENHRY and CDR2 is SYGVKD. The V and J ends lost 8 bases and 6 bases, in that order; junction bases with no gene match: 5. The CDR3 is 12 amino acids. As to this clone: The antigen is unknown.

Libraries were prepared by immunoSEQ multiplex PCR; TCRdb keeps only in-frame clonotypes and omits some of them. The sample includes more than 25,000 clones, 95% of them seen just once. The receptor comes from a human donor in good health. This chain uses TRBV10-3 with TRBJ2-7, with TRBD1 matching over 9 bases. Input material: CD4+CD127+ conventional T cells sorted from PBMCs. CDR3 sequence: CAIRDRVSEQYF. The CDR3 DNA is TGTGCCATCCGGGACAGGGTGTCCGAGCAGTACTTC.